The 22 T cell receptor beta chains below come from one sample, sequenced in a study of identical twins. TCRdb fed the 5' RACE reads into MiXCR, producing one record per CDR3 protein. Of roughly 1.6 million distinct CDR3 sequences in the sample, about 31% are singletons; the top ten hold around 0.3%. Sequencing used cord blood. These receptors originate from a newborn girl in good health.

The chain links TRBV19 to TRBJ1-1; a weak D match, TRBD1 (6 bases). Trimming removed 8 bases at V and 6 bases at J, with 19 bases between. The CDR3 is 14 residues long. CDR1 and CDR2 from the germline V gene are LNHDA and SQIVND (reference sequence). The CDR3 protein is CASSGAGDISEAFF. The DNA for the CDR3 is TGTGCCAGTTCGGGAGCAGGGGATATCTCTGAAGCTTTCTTT. The whole variable domain, remainder taken from reference TRBV19 and TRBJ1-1, is DGGITQSPKYLFRKEGQNVTLSCEQNLNHDAMYWYRQDPGQGLRLIYYSQIVNDFQKGDIAEGYSVSREKKESFPLTVTSAQKNPTAFYLCASSGAGDISEAFFGQGTRLTVV.

The V call is TRBV9, the J call TRBJ1-1; no reliable D call. The CDR3 spans 12 residues. The germline gives CDR1 SGDLS, CDR2 YYNGEE. V lost 0 bases to trimming and J lost 7 bases, with 7 bases between them. The CDR3 coding sequence is TGTGCCAGCAGCGTAGTGAAGGGTGAAGCTTTCTTT. Its protein product is CASSVVKGEAFF. Full variable domain (rest looked up from reference TRBV9 and TRBJ1-1): DSGVTQTPKHLITATGQRVTLRCSPRSGDLSVYWYQQSLDQGLQFLIQYYNGEERAKGNILERFSAQQFPDLHSELNLSSLELGDSALYFCASSVVKGEAFFGQGTRLTVV.

This chain uses TRBV5-6 with TRBJ1-4, with 9 bases that match TRBD1. V was clipped by 6 bases and J by 8 bases; unmatched bases: 14. The CDR3 consists of 16 residues. The germline gives CDR1 SGHDT, CDR2 YYEEEE. The CDR3: CASTIWGTGIEEKLFF. CDR3 sequence (DNA): TGTGCCAGCACCATATGGGGGACAGGGATTGAGGAAAAACTGTTTTTT. The whole variable domain, remainder taken from reference TRBV5-6 and TRBJ1-4, is DAGVTQSPTHLIKTRGQQVTLRCSPKSGHDTVSWYQQALGQGPQFIFQYYEEEERQRGNFPDRFSGHQFPNYSSELNVNALLLGDSALYLCASTIWGTGIEEKLFFGSGTQLSVL.

A few counts support this clonotype. V gene TRBV5-5 combines with J gene TRBJ1-1, with D hard to call. The CDR3 loop spans 15 amino acids. With 0 bases removed from V and 1 base from J, the gap between germline ends came to 10 bases. Germline CDR1 and CDR2: SGHKS and YYEKEE (reference sequence). The CDR3 DNA follows: TGTGCCAGCAGCTTGGGAGGCAGGACGAACACTGAAGCTTTCTTT. It codes for CASSLGGRTNTEAFF.

The genes are TRBV20-1 and TRBJ1-4, with D perhaps matching TRBD1 (6 bases). Trimming left V 3 bases short and J 4 bases short, with 9 bases between. The CDR3 has 13 residues. Germline CDR1 reads DFQATT; CDR2 reads SNEGSKA (reference sequence). CDR3 protein: CSASADSNEKLFF. The CDR3, as DNA: TGCAGTGCTAGTGCGGACAGTAATGAAAAACTGTTTTTT.

This clonotype was counted at least ten times. The rearrangement joins TRBV29-1 to TRBJ2-3; 9 positions agree with TRBD2. This CDR3 is 13 amino acids long. J gave up 4 bases and V 2 bases, and 1 base lay outside the gene matches. Germline-derived CDR1 and CDR2 are SQVTM and ANQGSEA. The CDR3 here is CSVEPSGADTQYF. The CDR3 region has the DNA TGCAGCGTTGAACCTAGCGGGGCAGATACGCAGTATTTT.

Notes on this clonotype: The final CDR3 position lacks the conserved phenylalanine or tryptophan, pointing to a likely read error. The rearrangement joins TRBV5-1 to TRBJ1-6; D uncertain. Germline CDR1 and CDR2: SGHRS and YFSETQ. Trimming took 1 base from V and 5 from J, leaving 1 base between them. This CDR3 comprises 12 residues. CDR3 in DNA: TGCGCCAGCAGCTTGCATAATTCACCCCTCCACTCT. The encoded protein is CASSLHNSPLHS.

This clonotype came up a few times. The chain joins TRBV28 to TRBJ1-5; no definite D call. The CDR3 length is 14 residues. Germline-derived CDR1 and CDR2 are MDHEN and SYDVKM. V was shortened by 6 bases and J by 5 bases, with 14 bases between the two germline ends. This CDR3 reads CASSPDVWDQPQHF. CDR3 coding DNA: TGTGCCAGCAGCCCCGACGTATGGGATCAGCCCCAGCATTTT.

This clonotype was observed a handful of times. CDR3 region: CASSGQFKTDTQYF. In DNA, the CDR3 is TGTGCCAGCAGCGGACAGTTTAAGACAGATACGCAGTATTTT. The V and J genes are TRBV11-3 and TRBJ2-3; tentative D call: TRBD1 (6 bases). Germline loops: CDR1 SGHNT, CDR2 YENEEA. The CDR3 is 14 residues long. V gave up 5 bases and J gave up 3 bases, with 12 bases separating them.

The chain has TRBV9 and TRBJ1-1, with no clear D. The germline V gene has CDR1 SGDLS and CDR2 YYNGEE. The CDR3 sequence is 14 residues long. Trimming removed 0 bases at V and 4 bases at J, with 10 bases between. The DNA for the CDR3 is TGTGCCAGCAGCGTAGATTTCGGGTCCACTGAAGCTTTCTTT. Its protein is CASSVDFGSTEAFF.

With regard to this clonotype: One end of the junction does not line up with germline, which may come from a read error. The CDR3 nucleotides read TGTGCCTGCAGTTTCAGACGGGCTTTGACCCAGTACTTC. Encoded protein: CACSFRRALTQYF. The chain is built from TRBV27 and TRBJ2-7; D uncertain. The tail of the sequence fits TRBJ2-5 better, so the J call may be wrong. This CDR3 region has 13 residues. The germline gives CDR1 MNHEY, CDR2 SMNVEV (reference sequence).

The rearrangement joins TRBV2 to TRBJ2-1; TRBD2 aligns across 8 bases. The V segment lost 2 bases and the J segment 3 bases; nucleotides outside the gene matches: 6. Germline V gene data show CDR1 as SNHLY and CDR2 as FYNNEI. CDR3 size: 16 residues. CDR3 sequence reads: CASSEWGLAGYNEQFF. The CDR3 bases are TGTGCCAGCAGTGAATGGGGGCTAGCGGGCTACAATGAGCAGTTCTTC.

CDR3 sequence (DNA): TGTGCCAGCAGCCAAAGTCCGGGACAGGGAACCTACGAGCAGTACTTC. Encoded protein: CASSQSPGQGTYEQYF. V is TRBV14 and J is TRBJ2-4; 9 bases line up with TRBD1. The J call may be faulty, since TRBJ2-7 better matches the DNA end. The CDR3 has 16 amino acids. Germline-derived CDR1 and CDR2 are SGHDN and FVKESK.

In this sample, this clonotype turned up a few times. The V gene is TRBV4-1, the J gene TRBJ2-3; TRBD2 is a possible D gene (5 bases). Germline CDR1 MGHRA, CDR2 YSYEKL. The CDR3 loop spans 14 amino acids. V lost 6 bases and J 1 base, leaving 11 bases between the germline ends. The CDR3 nucleotides are TGCGCCAGCAGTAAGGGAGAGGGCACAGATACGCAGTATTTT. Translation gives CASSKGEGTDTQYF.

This clonotype occurred many times. The rearrangement joins TRBV20-1 to TRBJ2-7; D possibly corresponds to TRBD1 (5 bases). Germline-derived CDR1 and CDR2 are DFQATT and SNEGSKA (reference sequence). V dropped 0 bases and J dropped 3 bases, with 12 bases sitting between them. The CDR3 consists of 14 residues. CDR3 sequence reads: CSARDRQGHYEQYF. CDR3 sequence (DNA): TGCAGTGCTAGAGATCGTCAGGGCCACTACGAGCAGTACTTC.

This clonotype was observed a handful of times. V usage is TRBV5-6 and J usage is TRBJ1-2; weak D call: TRBD1 (5 bases). Trimming left V 1 base short and J 0 bases short, with 10 bases between. Germline V gene data show CDR1 as SGHDT and CDR2 as YYEEEE. The CDR3 is 15 amino acids. CDR3 nucleotides: TGTGCCAGCAGCTTGAGAGACAGCGCTAACTATGGCTACACCTTC. As protein: CASSLRDSANYGYTF.

This clonotype has only a few counts. This chain connects TRBV7-9 to TRBJ2-7; possibly TRBD2 for D (5 bases). TRBJ2-5 matches the DNA end more closely, so the J call is doubtful. The CDR3 runs 16 residues. The germline V gene has CDR1 SEHNR and CDR2 FQNEAQ (reference sequence). CDR3 DNA: TGTGCCAGCAGCTTCGCCCCCCTAGCATCTAAGGAGACCCAGTACTTC. Its protein is CASSFAPLASKETQYF.

This clonotype was counted ten times or more. The chain carries TRBV18 and TRBJ2-7; 8 positions agree with TRBD2. With V trimmed by 2 bases and J by 3 bases, 6 bases remained unmatched. This CDR3 has 15 residues. CDR1 KGHSH and CDR2 LQKENI come from the germline V gene. CDR3 protein: CASSPFSGGNYEQYF. The CDR3, as DNA: TGTGCCAGCTCACCATTCTCGGGAGGGAACTACGAGCAGTACTTC. Filled out from reference TRBV18 and TRBJ2-7, the complete variable domain reads NAGVMQNPRHLVRRRGQEARLRCSPMKGHSHVYWYRQLPEEGLKFMVYLQKENIIDESGMPKERFSAEFPKEGPSILRIQQVVRGDSAAYFCASSPFSGGNYEQYFGPGTRLTVT.

The chain links TRBV5-1 to TRBJ2-3; 10 bases line up with TRBD1. The CDR3 spans 15 residues. After removal of 7 bases from V and 4 bases from J, the junction contained 9 bases not matched to a gene. Germline V gene sequence: CDR1 SGHRS, CDR2 YFSETQ. Here the CDR3 reads CASGRDRGPPDTQYF. The DNA for the CDR3 is TGCGCCAGCGGCCGGGACAGGGGTCCTCCAGATACGCAGTATTTT. Full variable domain (rest looked up from reference TRBV5-1 and TRBJ2-3): KAGVTQTPRYLIKTRGQQVTLSCSPISGHRSVSWYQQTPGQGLQFLFEYFSETQRNKGNFPGRFSGRQFSNSRSEMNVSTLELGDSALYLCASGRDRGPPDTQYFGPGTRLTVL.

The rearrangement uses TRBV27 and TRBJ1-2; a weak D match, TRBD1 (5 bases). There are 15 residues in the CDR3. The germline V and J ends were trimmed by 0 bases and 6 bases, with 14 bases remaining between them. Germline V gene lookup returns CDR1 MNHEY and CDR2 SMNVEV (reference sequence). CDR3 in DNA: TGTGCCAGCAGTTTATCCATGGGGACGGCTAATGGCTACACCTTC. Residues: CASSLSMGTANGYTF.

This clonotype occurred a few times. The gene calls are TRBV3-1 and TRBJ1-5, with a tentative D call TRBD1 (6 bases). Per the germline V gene, CDR1 is LGHDT and CDR2 is YNNKEL (reference sequence). This CDR3 comprises 15 residues. V lost 1 base and J lost 5, with 12 bases in between. The DNA for the CDR3 is TGTGCCAGCAGCCAAGCGGGGGCAGGGGATCAGCCCCAGCATTTT. Its translation: CASSQAGAGDQPQHF.

This clonotype was detected once. A much larger clonotype is one base distant, so this may be a read error. This rearrangement joins TRBV29-1 to TRBJ1-2; perhaps TRBD1 as D (5 bases). This CDR3 contains 12 residues. CDR1 is SQVTM and CDR2 is ANQGSEA in the germline V gene. Here the CDR3 reads CSGEQEFYDYTF. CDR3 sequence (DNA): TGCAGCGGCGAACAGGAATTCTATGACTACACCTTC.